Below, one T cell receptor beta chain is given with its context. This clone has only a few counts. Its antigen has not been determined. It has no much larger one-base neighbor in the sample; base qualities were not kept. This sample is drawn from a study of T cell changes during pregnancy in multiple sclerosis (dated by TCRdb to between 2019 and 2020). Turning to the overall study: The study examined how the T cell repertoire changed over the course of pregnancy in women with multiple sclerosis.

Library preparation employed the immunoSEQ multiplex PCR assay. TCRdb re-hosts the immuneACCESS table, in-frame sequences only. Its copies lack some clones; in the studies checked, an unresolved V gene accounts for under half of them, and the cause for the rest is not known. The sample includes some 36,000 clones, with under 95% observed a single time. The ten largest clones capture around 0.7% of the sample. CDR1 MDHEN and CDR2 SYDVKM are derived from the germline V gene. V is reduced by 10 bases and J by 6 bases, leaving a spacing of 13 bases between them. The CDR3 covers 12 residues, taking in both the cysteine and the phenylalanine. The DNA shown is the 36-base CDR3, in frame from base 1.

The sequence was collected from a female donor in good health, enrolled as a control in a pregnancy study. The source was CD4+ T cells from peripheral blood mononuclear cells, collected in the second trimester of pregnancy. The rearranged segments are TRBV28 and TRBJ1-5; confidence is insufficient to name the D gene. The encoded CDR3 is CATRRSPQPQHF. The DNA sequence is given as TGTGCCACGAGGAGGTCCCCTCAGCCCCAGCATTTT.